The following is a TCR beta chain sequence with its context. Its specificity is unknown. V was cut by 3 bases and J by 0 bases, with 8 bases left in between. Germline CDR1 is SGHTA and CDR2 is FQGNSA. The CDR3 runs to 15 residues. Uncontrolled infection, other autoimmune disease, pregnancy or lactation barred patients from enrollment. These data are taken from a study of T cells in Graves' hyperthyroidism and ophthalmopathy. Points from the study as a whole: The model anticipated ophthalmopathy a median about six months pre-onset. Researchers found most expanded thyroid clonotypes above 0.001 in blood as well.

TCR beta CDR3 sequences were amplified from RNA transcripts. When the TCR CDR3 underwent first-round RT-PCR, the HTBI primer set was used. TCRdb analysed the multiplex PCR reads with MiXCR anew, one entry per CDR3 protein. The sample yields tens of thousands of distinct CDR3 sequences, 45% to 65% seen once. This TCR was sampled from a man younger than 35 with Graves' hyperthyroidism. Sample: peripheral blood or thyroid tissue (not recorded which). The V and J genes are TRBV7-2 and TRBJ2-2; D gene ambiguous. CDR3 protein: CASSLAKTNTGELFF. CDR3 nucleotide sequence: TGTGCCAGCAGCTTGGCCAAGACGAACACCGGGGAGCTGTTTTTT.